This T cell receptor (beta chain) emerged from a study of radiation and T cells in renal cell carcinoma. The study's findings and limits: From baseline, blood top tumor clonotypes peaked at 2 weeks post-radiation.

This CDR3 contains 13 residues. V was clipped by 7 bases and J by 10 bases; unmatched bases: 10. Germline V CDR1 and CDR2: MNHNY, SVGAGI (reference sequence). In its sample, this clone was seen once. Its antigen is not identified. Produced via immunoSEQ multiplex PCR; TCRdb's table is partial and in-frame only. The table records about 76,000 clones, 80% to 90% of them present only once. Time point of the sample: blood 4 weeks post-SBRT, at nephrectomy. Treatment: 15 Gy SBRT to primary tumor, nephrectomy 4 weeks later. Nephrectomy followed 15 Gy stereotactic body radiation by 4 weeks. Radiation-treated patients gave blood at baseline, week 2 and week 4. This renal cell carcinoma was of the clear cell type.

The source of this sequence is a woman in her 70s with renal cell carcinoma. The input for sequencing was blood, taken from a patient whose treatment included radiotherapy and nephrectomy. The chain has TRBV6-6 and TRBJ1-1, with 9 nucleotides matching TRBD1. CDR3 nucleotides: TGTGCCAGCAATCCGGGACAGGGTAGTGGAGCTTTCTTT. Amino acids: CASNPGQGSGAFF.